The 29 T cell receptor beta chains below all came from one sample that was sequenced in a study of blood T cell repertoires in COVID-19 (dated by TCRdb to the early 2020s). Library prep was done by the immunoSEQ multiplex PCR assay. As stored in TCRdb, this immuneACCESS dataset retains in-frame rearrangements with V and J assigned. A fraction of the clones does not appear; measured against another copy, unresolved V genes explain less than half of the discrepancy, and the remainder lacks a known reason. For this sample the table gives just under 150,000 clones, of which about nine tenths were detected only once. The ten largest clones represent less than 0.95% of the sample. Sequencing was performed on peripheral blood. All receptors come from a woman in her forties or fifties with acute or convalescent COVID-19.

This clone was picked up a small number of times. V and J are TRBV4-2 and TRBJ1-3; TRBD1 aligns across 8 bases. V was pared by 3 bases and J by 0 bases, with 4 bases of the junction left unmatched. Per germline, CDR1 LGHNA and CDR2 YNFKEQ. CDR3 length: 16 residues. The CDR3 region has the DNA TGTGCCAGCAGCCAGGACAGGGCCAGCTCTGGAAACACCATATATTTT. Translation gives CASSQDRASSGNTIYF.

This clone has a single count. The chain carries TRBV11-3 and TRBJ1-1; D is ambiguous. V dropped 4 bases and J dropped 2 bases, with 8 bases sitting between them. The CDR3 consists of 13 residues. Looked up from germline, CDR1 is SGHNT and CDR2 is YENEEA. The CDR3 nucleotides are TGTGCCAGCAGCTACTACGGAAACACTGAAGCTTTCTTT. It codes for CASSYYGNTEAFF.

The genes are TRBV29-1 and TRBJ1-2; 7 positions agree with TRBD1. The junction had 5 bases not matched to a gene; V was cut back by 5 bases and J by 5 bases. Germline V lookup: CDR1 SQVTM, CDR2 ANQGSEA. The CDR3 is made up of 12 amino acids. The CDR3 sequence: CSVTGTAYGYTF. The CDR3 DNA follows: TGCAGCGTTACCGGGACAGCGTATGGCTACACCTTC.

This chain links TRBV5-1 with TRBJ2-2; 8 positions agree with TRBD1. Trimming at V came to 4 bases and at J to 7 bases, leaving 9 bases not matched to a gene. Germline-derived CDR1 and CDR2 are SGHRS and YFSETQ. This CDR3 contains 15 residues. The CDR3 DNA reads as TGCGCCAGCAGCCGAGGACAGGGTTCGAGCGGGGAGCTGTTTTTT. Protein: CASSRGQGSSGELFF.

V usage is TRBV6-5 and J usage is TRBJ2-1; 8 positions agree with TRBD2. CDR1 is MNHEY and CDR2 is SVGAGI in the germline V gene. The CDR3 runs 15 residues. V dropped 4 bases and J dropped 7; count of bases not matched to a gene: 9. The CDR3 DNA follows: TGTGCCAGCAGTTCCCATAGCGGGACACTAAATGAGCAGTTCTTC. Translating gives CASSSHSGTLNEQFF.

The chain is built from TRBV5-1 and TRBJ2-1; D is unresolved. From germline, CDR1 is SGHRS and CDR2 YFSETQ. The CDR3 length is 12 residues. Between the trimmed V and J ends, which lost 4 bases and 4 bases, there was a span of 6 bases. The CDR3 reads CASSPIYNEQFF. For the CDR3, the DNA is TGCGCCAGCAGCCCAATTTACAATGAGCAGTTCTTC.

The chain uses TRBV7-8 and TRBJ1-2; D perhaps matches TRBD1 (6 bases). V gave up 5 bases and J gave up 1 base, with 17 bases separating them. The CDR3 has 16 amino acids. CDR1 and CDR2 (germline): SGHVS, FQNEAQ. The CDR3 loop reads CASSASGTLNNYGYTF. In DNA form, the CDR3 reads TGTGCCAGCAGCGCCTCCGGGACATTAAATAACTATGGCTACACCTTC.

The chain links TRBV18 to TRBJ1-2; D ambiguous. Germline lookup yields CDR1 KGHSH and CDR2 LQKENI. V was clipped by 4 bases and J by 0 bases, with 9 bases between them. This CDR3 comprises 14 residues. The CDR3 nucleotides read TGTGCCAGCTCACTGACTCCTACTAACTATGGCTACACCTTC. It specifies CASSLTPTNYGYTF.

The chain recombines TRBV5-5 with TRBJ2-5, with 8 bases that match TRBD2. After removal of 6 bases from V and 5 bases from J, the junction contained 6 bases not matched to a gene. This CDR3 has 13 residues. CDR1 is SGHKS and CDR2 is YYEKEE in the germline V gene (reference sequence). Here the CDR3 reads CASNLAGRETQYF. The CDR3 bases are TGTGCCAGCAATTTAGCGGGGAGGGAGACCCAGTACTTC.

The V and J genes are TRBV18 and TRBJ1-4; TRBD1 matches at 8 bases. Looked up from germline, CDR1 is KGHSH and CDR2 is LQKENI. The CDR3 runs to 15 residues. Trimming at V came to 3 bases and at J to 6 bases, leaving 6 bases not matched to a gene. The chain's CDR3 is CASSPATGADEKLFF. The CDR3 nucleotides read TGTGCCAGCTCACCTGCGACAGGGGCAGATGAAAAACTGTTTTTT.

The chain recombines TRBV3-1 (or the pseudogene TRBV3-2) with TRBJ2-2, with 8 bases matching TRBD2. Germline lookup yields CDR1 LGHDT and CDR2 YNNKEL (reference sequence). J lost 0 bases, V lost 0 bases, and 6 bases had no gene match. The CDR3 has 18 amino acids. CDR3 bases: TGTGCCAGCAGCCAAGATTTGCGGGGGGACGCGAACACCGGGGAGCTGTTTTTT. Translation gives CASSQDLRGDANTGELFF.

DNA for the CDR3: TGTGCCAGCAGTTTCCCTTCCCGGGATGAGCAGTTCTTC. Its translation is CASSFPSRDEQFF. V is TRBV6-6 and J is TRBJ2-1; no definite D call. CDR1 is MNHNY, CDR2 SVGAGI, per germline (reference sequence). The CDR3 spans 13 residues. V was shortened by 4 bases and J by 8 bases, with 12 bases between the two germline ends.

V gene TRBV7-9 combines with J gene TRBJ1-2, with TRBD1 identical over 7 bases. After removal of 0 bases from V and 2 bases from J, the junction contained 9 bases not matched to a gene. CDR1 SEHNR and CDR2 FQNEAQ come from the germline V gene (reference sequence). The CDR3 covers 17 residues. CDR3 sequence reads: CASSLAKDREPNYGYTF. For the CDR3, the DNA is TGTGCCAGCAGCTTAGCGAAAGACAGGGAGCCAAACTATGGCTACACCTTC.

V usage is TRBV10-1 and J usage is TRBJ2-2; D unresolved. The CDR3 loop spans 13 amino acids. Germline V gene sequence: CDR1 WNHNN, CDR2 SYGVQD (reference sequence). Trimming stripped 1 base from V and 7 bases from J, with 7 bases between. This CDR3 reads CASSEFYSGELFF. CDR3 bases: TGCGCCAGCAGTGAGTTTTACAGCGGGGAGCTGTTTTTT.

This chain joins TRBV21-1 and TRBJ2-7; TRBD1 was called by the table and not checked on the DNA. TRBV21-1 is described as a pseudogene. This CDR3 comprises 15 residues. The CDR3 loop is CASSDRGRFTHEQYF. CDR3 in DNA: TGTGCCAGCAGCGACAGGGGGCGCTTTACCCACGAGCAGTACTTC.

The V gene is TRBV28, the J gene TRBJ1-2; 7 positions match TRBD1. V lost 5 bases and J lost 4; bases outside the gene matches: 10. Per the germline V gene, CDR1 is MDHEN and CDR2 is SYDVKM. CDR3 length: 15 amino acids. The CDR3 DNA reads as TGTGCCAGCAGTCGGGTAGGGGGCGCCGGCTATGGCTACACCTTC. Its translation is CASSRVGGAGYGYTF.

The rearrangement links TRBV2 to TRBJ2-7; 8 bases line up with TRBD1. This CDR3 has 12 residues. V shed 7 bases, J shed 9 bases, and the junction held 8 bases outside the gene matches. From germline, CDR1 is SNHLY and CDR2 FYNNEI. As DNA, the CDR3 is TGTGCCAGCACTAGGGACAGGTCCCGGCAGTACTTC. As protein: CASTRDRSRQYF.

V and J are TRBV4-1 and TRBJ1-3; D not certain. Germline V gives CDR1 MGHRA, CDR2 YSYEKL. The CDR3 runs to 16 residues. The V and J ends lost 3 bases and 0 bases respectively, with 12 bases between them. DNA of the CDR3: TGCGCCAGCAGCCATGTATTCAAGAGCTCTGGAAACACCATATATTTT. Its protein is CASSHVFKSSGNTIYF.

The chain couples TRBV5-5 to TRBJ2-7; tentative D call: TRBD2 (6 bases). CDR1 SGHKS and CDR2 YYEKEE come from the germline V gene (reference sequence). Trimming took off 3 bases at V and 4 bases at J, with 14 bases between the two ends. The CDR3 has 14 amino acids. DNA for the CDR3: TGTGCCAGCAGCTCCCCGGGACTGCCATACGAGCAGTACTTC. Its protein product is CASSSPGLPYEQYF.

The chain has TRBV5-4 and TRBJ2-7; 7 positions agree with TRBD2. The CDR3 consists of 14 residues. Trimming took 3 bases from V and 7 from J; bases not matched to a gene: 10. Germline lookup yields CDR1 SGHNT and CDR2 YYREEE (reference sequence). The CDR3 DNA reads TGTGCCAGCAGCTGGGGGACTACCCTTTTAGAGCAGTACTTC. Encoded protein: CASSWGTTLLEQYF. Together with reference TRBV5-4 and TRBJ2-7, the CDR3 gives the full variable domain: ETGVTQSPTHLIKTRGQQVTLRCSSQSGHNTVSWYQQALGQGPQFIFQYYREEENGRGNFPPRFSGLQFPNYSSELNVNALELDDSALYLCASSWGTTLLEQYFGPGTRLTVT.

J is TRBJ2-1 and V is TRBV3-1 (or the pseudogene TRBV3-2); possibly TRBD2 for D (6 bases). Per the germline V gene, CDR1 is LGHDT and CDR2 is YNNKEL (reference sequence). V dropped 7 bases and J dropped 2 bases, with 15 bases sitting between them. The CDR3 has 15 residues. CDR3 loop: CASTLEGGPYNEQFF. The CDR3 DNA follows: TGTGCCAGCACCTTAGAGGGAGGCCCCTACAATGAGCAGTTCTTC.

The chain combines TRBV29-1 with TRBJ2-2, with D possibly matching TRBD1 (7 bases). V was shortened by 2 bases and J by 1 base, with 14 bases between the two germline ends. The germline CDR1 and CDR2 sequences are SQVTM and ANQGSEA. CDR3 size: 16 residues. For the CDR3, the DNA is TGCAGCGTTGAAAGTGGGCAGGGGGGGAACACCGGGGAGCTGTTTTTT. This codes for CSVESGQGGNTGELFF.

This chain links TRBV28 with TRBJ1-2, with TRBD1 identical over 7 bases. After removal of 8 bases from V and 3 bases from J, the junction contained 3 bases not matched to a gene. This CDR3 spans 12 amino acids. Germline lookup yields CDR1 MDHEN and CDR2 SYDVKM. The CDR3 loop is CASWDRDYGYTF. CDR3 sequence (DNA): TGTGCCAGCTGGGACAGAGACTATGGCTACACCTTC.

The chain carries TRBV3-1 (or the pseudogene TRBV3-2) and TRBJ2-3; 9 nucleotides align to TRBD2. The CDR3 extends over 15 amino acids. Germline assignment: CDR1 LGHDT and CDR2 YNNKEL (reference sequence). Trimming took 0 bases from V and 7 from J; bases not matched to a gene: 5. Here the CDR3 DNA reads TGTGCCAGCAGCCAAGACAGGCTAGCGGGAAATACGCAGTATTTT. It is translated as CASSQDRLAGNTQYF.

This rearrangement joins TRBV7-2 to TRBJ2-1, with 8 bases that match TRBD2. CDR3 length: 15 amino acids. Germline CDR1 is SGHTA and CDR2 is FQGNSA. Trimming took 5 bases from V and 6 from J; bases not matched to a gene: 9. As DNA, the CDR3 is TGTGCCAGCAGCAATCCGGGACTAGGGGTCAATGAGCAGTTCTTC. Protein sequence: CASSNPGLGVNEQFF.

The rearrangement joins TRBV5-6 to TRBJ1-1; maybe TRBD1 (5 bases). This CDR3 has 14 residues. V dropped 4 bases and J dropped 5 bases, with 15 bases sitting between them. CDR1 is SGHDT and CDR2 is YYEEEE in the germline V gene. The CDR3 region is CASSPAGGGTEAFF. The CDR3 nucleotides are TGTGCCAGCAGCCCGGCGGGGGGGGGAACTGAAGCTTTCTTT.

The V gene is TRBV19, the J gene TRBJ2-1; D unresolved. Trimming took off 6 bases at V and 3 bases at J, with 3 bases between the two ends. CDR1 LNHDA and CDR2 SQIVND come from the germline V gene (reference sequence). CDR3 length: 11 amino acids. The CDR3 protein is CASSSYNEQFF. The DNA of the CDR3 is TGTGCCAGTAGCAGCTACAATGAGCAGTTCTTC.

The CDR3: CASSWDLLAGVYEQYF. CDR3 bases: TGTGCCAGCAGCTGGGACCTTTTAGCGGGAGTATACGAGCAGTACTTC. The chain combines TRBV7-9 with TRBJ2-7, with 9 bases matching TRBD2. Losses at the gene ends were 4 bases for V and 4 bases for J; bases not matched to a gene: 11. Germline V lookup: CDR1 SEHNR, CDR2 FQNEAQ (reference sequence). This CDR3 region has 16 residues.

The genes are TRBV29-1 and TRBJ1-1, with a tentative D call TRBD1 (6 bases). Germline CDR1 and CDR2: SQVTM and ANQGSEA. With 6 bases removed from V and 1 base from J, the gap between germline ends came to 9 bases. This CDR3 region has 12 residues. The CDR3 protein is CSVRQANTEAFF. The CDR3 DNA reads TGCAGCGTGAGACAGGCGAACACTGAAGCTTTCTTT.